This TCR beta chain came from a study of radiotherapy plus CTLA-4 blockade in lung cancer. Study-level results: The study found tumor-derived TCR clones expanded in blood after radiotherapy plus ipilimumab. The best prediction of response reportedly came from early blood T cell clone dynamics, with interferon-beta.

The CDR3 is 15 amino acids. Germline V CDR1 and CDR2: MRHNA, SNTAGT. V was pared by 0 bases and J by 5 bases, with 5 bases of the junction left unmatched. Ipilimumab CTLA-4 blockade and focal radiation were given to patients with chemo-refractory metastatic non-small-cell lung cancer. The protocol was immunoSEQ multiplex PCR, while the TCRdb copy is restricted to in-frame clones and leaves out a portion. Found here are approximately 53,000 clones, approximately 85% of them singletons; the top ten hold roughly 26%. In the case of this clone: Its antigen is unknown.

The sequence was collected from a human donor with non-small cell lung cancer whose response to radiotherapy plus ipilimumab could not be evaluated. Sequences were derived from peripheral blood, sampled from a patient treated with radiotherapy plus ipilimumab. The chain has TRBV6-4 and TRBJ1-2; 8 nucleotides agree with TRBD1. For the CDR3, the DNA is TGTGCCAGCAGTGACTCAGCAGGGGGCGAATATGGCTACACCTTC. Its protein product is CASSDSAGGEYGYTF.